This TCR beta chain stems from a study of memory CD4+ T cells and cytomegalovirus serostatus. Per germline, CDR1 GTSNPN and CDR2 SVGIG (reference sequence). The J segment lost 5 bases and the V segment lost 0 bases, leaving 8 bases of the junction unmatched. This CDR3 has 15 residues. Single viable CD3+CD4+CD8-CD45RO+ cells were sorted as the memory CD4+ T cells. Sequencing used immunoSEQ multiplex PCR; TCRdb keeps in-frame clones, though not all of them. This sample has some 54,000 clones, with over 60% found just once. This receptor was identified in an adult in good health and CMV-seropositive. The sample comprised memory CD4+ T cells from blood. The chain is built from TRBV30 and TRBJ2-5; 8 positions agree with TRBD1. Here the CDR3 reads CAWSVSPGGLETQYF. The CDR3 nucleotides are TGTGCCTGGAGTGTAAGTCCAGGGGGCTTGGAGACCCAGTACTTC.